This T cell receptor (beta chain) appears in the sequencing data of a study of blood T cell repertoires in COVID-19. Study context: The study drew acute and convalescent COVID-19 samples from the United States, Italy and Spain.

TCRdb's table, derived via immunoSEQ multiplex PCR, lists solely in-frame clones and lacks some. The sample lists 350,000 to 400,000 clones, 80% to 90% occurring once. The CDR3 sequence is 15 residues long. V dropped 6 bases and J dropped 2; count of bases not matched to a gene: 4. Looked up from germline, CDR1 is SGHTA and CDR2 is FQGNSA. The source material was peripheral blood. The origin of this receptor is a woman under 40 with COVID-19, enrolled during active disease. J is TRBJ2-6 and V is TRBV7-2, with 7 bases lining up with TRBD2. The CDR3 nucleotides read TGTGCCAGCAGGTTGGGAGGGGCTGGGGCCAACGTCCTGACTTTC. Amino acids: CASRLGGAGANVLTF.